These T cell receptor beta chains were read from a single sample in a study of blood T cells in healthy people across ages. Using its own MiXCR run on the 5' RACE reads, TCRdb lists one record per CDR3 protein. The table lists roughly 900,000 distinct CDR3 sequences, around 48% of them singletons, with roughly 13% in the top ten. Input material: blood. The source is a young man in good health. The CDR3 runs from the conserved cysteine through the conserved F or W. A D gene is named only where the DNA matches it firmly. Size values are once, few and many counts, or a class for expanded clones, and some rows have none.

v_call	d_call	clone_size	j_call	cdr3_nt	cdr3_aa
TRBV4-2	-	few	TRBJ2-2	TGTGCCAGCAGCCAAGATCTAGCGCCAGCCGGGGAGCTGTTTTTT	CASSQDLAPAGELFF
TRBV9	-	-	TRBJ2-1	TGTGCCATCCAGGTGCAGGCCGCGGTCAATGAGCAGTTCTTC	CAIQVQAAVNEQFF
TRBV5-1	-	-	TRBJ1-5	TGCGCCAGCAGCCCTACAGGGACTTCGCATCAGCCCCAGCATTTT	CASSPTGTSHQPQHF
TRBV29-1	-	-	TRBJ2-7	TGCAGCGTGGCCCCCTTAATAGGGGGAGGGTACGAGCAGTACTTC	CSVAPLIGGGYEQYF
TRBV6-6	-	few	TRBJ1-1	TGTGCCAGCAGTTACACGCAGGCCGCTGAAGCTTTCTTT	CASSYTQAAEAFF
TRBV28	-	-	TRBJ1-2	TGTGCCAGCAGTTTTCCGGCGGGGGCGGCTTCTAACTATGGCTACACCTTC	CASSFPAGAASNYGYTF
TRBV29-1	TRBD2	-	TRBJ2-5	TGCAGCGCTGGGGCTAGCGGGGACCAAGAGACCCAGTACTTC	CSAGASGDQETQYF
TRBV4-1	TRBD2	-	TRBJ2-1	TGCGCCAGCAGCCAGCGACTAGCGGGCGATAAGCAGTTCTTC	CASSQRLAGDKQFF
TRBV20-1	TRBD2	-	TRBJ2-5	TGCAGTGCTAGAGGGACTAGCGGGGCGAAGACCCAGTACTTC	CSARGTSGAKTQYF
TRBV20-1	TRBD2	-	TRBJ2-7	TGCAGTGCTCCCCCGGGGGGGTTGAGTTACGAGCAGTACTTC	CSAPPGGLSYEQYF
TRBV10-3	-	few	TRBJ2-7	TGTGCCATCAGTGACCTCAGGGGGGAAGCCTACGAGCAGTACTTC	CAISDLRGEAYEQYF
TRBV20-1	-	-	TRBJ1-1	TGCAGTGCTAGAGGGCTTGGGGATGACACTGAAGCTTTCTTT	CSARGLGDDTEAFF
TRBV12-3/TRBV12-4	TRBD2	-	TRBJ2-1	TGTGCCAGCAGTCCAGGGACTACCTCAATCGATGAGCAGTTCTTC	CASSPGTTSIDEQFF
TRBV29-1	-	-	TRBJ2-1	TGCAGCGTTCGGCAGACGGTCTACAATGAGCAGTTCTTC	CSVRQTVYNEQFF
TRBV7-2	-	-	TRBJ2-3	TGTGCCAGCAGCTTACCCGATAAGAGCACAGATACGCAGTATTTT	CASSLPDKSTDTQYF
TRBV5-1	-	-	TRBJ2-3	TGCGCCAGCAGCTTCGGGACACCCACAGATACGCAGTATTTT	CASSFGTPTDTQYF
TRBV6-2/TRBV6-3	TRBD1	few	TRBJ1-5	TGTGCCAGCAGTTTACCGGACAGGGGGTATTTTAGCAATCAGCCCCAGCATTTT	CASSLPDRGYFSNQPQHF
TRBV10-3	TRBD1	-	TRBJ2-1	TGTGCCATCAACTCCGGGACAGTGTCCTACAATGAGCAGTTCTTC	CAINSGTVSYNEQFF
TRBV10-3	TRBD1	few	TRBJ2-7	TGTGCCATCAGGCCGGGACAGGGATACGAGCAGTACTTC	CAIRPGQGYEQYF
TRBV9	TRBD1	-	TRBJ2-1	TGTGCCTGCTACTCCCGGGACAGGGGGGTCAATGAGCAGTTCTTC	CACYSRDRGVNEQFF
TRBV14	TRBD1	few	TRBJ1-4	TGTGCCAGCAGCCCCTCGGACAGGGGCGACCTTAATGAAAAACTGTTTTTT	CASSPSDRGDLNEKLFF
TRBV11-2	-	-	TRBJ2-7	TGTGCCAGCAGGACGTATAGGGGCAATGAGCAGTACTTC	CASRTYRGNEQYF
TRBV27	-	-	TRBJ2-7	TGTGCCAGCAGTTTTGGAGTCAGGAACTACGAGCAGTACTTC	CASSFGVRNYEQYF